This T cell receptor (beta chain) was recorded in a study of vaccination and CD4 T cells after COVID-19. Looking at the study overall: Cultures that served as controls received a CEFX pool, an HIV-1 Nef pool, or no peptide. Study outcomes and limitations: A nonsignificant rise from around 20 to 38 was seen in the median number of SARS-CoV-2-reactive clonotypes.

Oncomine TCR Beta short-read sequencing was applied to DNA from cultured CD4+ T cells. MiXCR, applied by TCRdb to the PCR reads, yields one record per CDR3 protein. Among 13,000 to 15,000 distinct CDR3 sequences listed, roughly three fifths were seen once. The treatment here: approximately 9-day PBMC culture with coronavirus spike peptide pools or control peptides (ViraFEST assay). Cells were cultured for less than eleven days, and then CD4+ T cells were isolated by negative selection. Comments on this clonotype: Its antigen is as yet unknown.

Source material: CD4+ T cells from blood, cultured in vitro. This sequence originates from a human donor who had recovered from COVID-19.

CDR3 sequence (DNA): TGTGCCAGCAGCTTAGCCCCGTACCGACATAGGGGCAAAAACATTCAGTACTTC. It encodes CASSLAPYRHRGKNIQYF. The gene calls are TRBV7-2 and TRBJ2-4; possibly TRBD1 for D (5 bases). Trimming removed 0 bases from V and 3 bases from J, with 18 bases in between. The CDR3 is 18 residues long. Germline loops: CDR1 SGHTA, CDR2 FQGNSA. The full variable domain, completed using reference TRBV7-2 and TRBJ2-4, is GAGVSQSPSNKVTEKGKDVELRCDPISGHTALYWYRQSLGQGLEFLIYFQGNSAPDKSGLPSDRFSAERTGGSVSTLTIQRTQQEDSAVYLCASSLAPYRHRGKNIQYFGAGTRLSVL.